This is a list of T cell receptor beta chains from one sample in a study of blood T cell repertoires in COVID-19. Only in-frame clones appear in the TCRdb table, and some are missing; sequencing was by immunoSEQ multiplex PCR. The sample shows over 150,000 clones, over 80% of them seen only once. The sample comprised peripheral blood. These receptors came from a woman aged 55-70 years with acute or convalescent COVID-19. Both conserved end residues are part of each CDR3. Each record gives: V gene, J gene, D gene, clone size, CDR3 protein, CDR3 DNA. The D gene is left open where the match is weak. Clone size is not always given. Where it is, it says once, few, many or a class for expanded clones.

v_call: TRBV9
j_call: TRBJ1-2
d_call: .
clone_size: .
cdr3_aa: CASSVARGLGYGYTF
cdr3_nt: TGTGCCAGCAGCGTAGCTCGGGGTCTGGGCTATGGCTACACCTTC

v_call: TRBV10-2
j_call: TRBJ2-7
d_call: .
clone_size: .
cdr3_aa: CASRHQTDPYDAYF
cdr3_nt: TGCGCCAGCAGGCATCAGACAGACCCCTACGACGCGTACTTC

v_call: TRBV5-1
j_call: TRBJ2-2
d_call: .
clone_size: .
cdr3_aa: CASRGRGTGELFF
cdr3_nt: TGCGCCAGCAGGGGGCGAGGTACCGGGGAGCTGTTTTTT

v_call: TRBV5-1
j_call: TRBJ2-5
d_call: .
clone_size: .
cdr3_aa: CASRASQETQYF
cdr3_nt: TGCGCCAGCAGGGCTAGCCAGGAAACCCAGTACTTC

v_call: TRBV3-1/TRBV3-2
j_call: TRBJ2-5
d_call: .
clone_size: .
cdr3_aa: CASSQDGNREIETQYF
cdr3_nt: TGTGCCAGCAGCCAAGACGGAAACAGGGAGATAGAGACCCAGTACTTC

v_call: TRBV28
j_call: TRBJ1-6
d_call: TRBD1
clone_size: .
cdr3_aa: CASDRTGYSPLHF
cdr3_nt: TGTGCCAGCGATCGGACAGGGTATTCACCCCTCCACTTT

v_call: TRBV27
j_call: TRBJ2-7
d_call: .
clone_size: .
cdr3_aa: CASSLSGLKSYEQYF
cdr3_nt: TGTGCCAGCAGTTTATCCGGGTTGAAATCCTACGAGCAGTACTTC

v_call: TRBV5-4
j_call: TRBJ1-5
d_call: .
clone_size: .
cdr3_aa: CASSFQVPDPFYSNQPQHF
cdr3_nt: TGTGCCAGCAGCTTTCAGGTCCCAGACCCCTTTTATAGCAATCAGCCCCAGCATTTT

v_call: TRBV11-2
j_call: TRBJ2-7
d_call: .
clone_size: .
cdr3_aa: CASSLVAPGMGFTYEQYF
cdr3_nt: TGTGCCAGCAGCTTAGTGGCGCCCGGGATGGGTTTCACCTACGAGCAGTACTTC

v_call: TRBV28
j_call: TRBJ1-1
d_call: .
clone_size: .
cdr3_aa: CASSSTGSRTEAFF
cdr3_nt: TGTGCCAGCAGCTCTACGGGTAGCCGGACTGAAGCTTTCTTT

v_call: TRBV3-1/TRBV3-2
j_call: TRBJ2-5
d_call: .
clone_size: .
cdr3_aa: CASSRVETQYF
cdr3_nt: TGTGCCAGCAGCCGAGTGGAGACCCAGTACTTC

v_call: TRBV28
j_call: TRBJ1-2
d_call: TRBD1
clone_size: few
cdr3_aa: CASSVGTGANGYGYTF
cdr3_nt: TGTGCCAGCAGTGTGGGGACAGGGGCGAACGGGTATGGCTACACCTTC

v_call: TRBV11-3
j_call: TRBJ2-3
d_call: TRBD2
clone_size: .
cdr3_aa: CASSLDGGGTDTQYF
cdr3_nt: TGTGCCAGCAGCTTAGATGGGGGGGGCACAGATACGCAGTATTTT

v_call: TRBV7-9
j_call: TRBJ2-7
d_call: .
clone_size: .
cdr3_aa: CASSSYYEQYF
cdr3_nt: TGTGCCAGCAGTTCTTACTACGAGCAGTACTTC

v_call: TRBV4-2
j_call: TRBJ2-1
d_call: TRBD1
clone_size: .
cdr3_aa: CASSQASNDRGVNEQFF
cdr3_nt: TGTGCCAGCAGCCAAGCCTCGAACGACAGGGGCGTCAATGAGCAGTTCTTC

v_call: TRBV19
j_call: TRBJ2-5
d_call: .
clone_size: .
cdr3_aa: CASSIGGTGYQETQYF
cdr3_nt: TGTGCCAGTAGTATTGGGGGCACAGGGTACCAAGAGACCCAGTACTTC

v_call: TRBV29-1
j_call: TRBJ2-5
d_call: .
clone_size: .
cdr3_aa: CSAGSVSETQYF
cdr3_nt: TGCAGCGCGGGGTCGGTATCGGAGACCCAGTACTTC

v_call: TRBV14
j_call: TRBJ1-4
d_call: .
clone_size: .
cdr3_aa: CASSRGRDEKLFF
cdr3_nt: TGTGCCAGCAGCCGTGGCAGGGATGAAAAACTGTTTTTT

v_call: TRBV3-1/TRBV3-2
j_call: TRBJ1-3
d_call: .
clone_size: .
cdr3_aa: CASSHLTSGNTIYF
cdr3_nt: TGTGCCAGCAGCCACCTCACTTCTGGAAACACCATATATTTT

v_call: TRBV4-1
j_call: TRBJ2-7
d_call: TRBD1
clone_size: few
cdr3_aa: CASSQGQGISYEQYF
cdr3_nt: TGCGCCAGCAGCCAAGGACAGGGGATCTCCTACGAGCAGTACTTC

v_call: TRBV19
j_call: TRBJ1-4
d_call: .
clone_size: .
cdr3_aa: CASKRGTTNEKLFF
cdr3_nt: TGTGCCAGTAAGCGGGGAACAACTAATGAAAAACTGTTTTTT

v_call: TRBV5-8
j_call: TRBJ2-3
d_call: TRBD1
clone_size: .
cdr3_aa: CASSSGGRGLDTQYF
cdr3_nt: TGTGCCAGCAGTTCAGGGGGCAGGGGATTAGATACGCAGTATTTT

v_call: TRBV2
j_call: TRBJ1-2
d_call: .
clone_size: .
cdr3_aa: CASSEGQGYGYTF
cdr3_nt: TGTGCCAGCAGTGAAGGGCAGGGTTATGGCTACACCTTC

v_call: TRBV18
j_call: TRBJ1-2
d_call: TRBD1
clone_size: .
cdr3_aa: CASSSFQGQGFGYTF
cdr3_nt: TGTGCCAGCTCCTCGTTTCAGGGACAGGGCTTCGGCTACACCTTC

v_call: TRBV7-9
j_call: TRBJ1-2
d_call: .
clone_size: .
cdr3_aa: CASSPRMAGMIVGYTF
cdr3_nt: TGTGCCAGCAGCCCCCGTATGGCAGGGATGATCGTGGGCTACACCTTC

v_call: TRBV7-9
j_call: TRBJ1-1
d_call: TRBD1
clone_size: .
cdr3_aa: CASSTRTGRRTEAFF
cdr3_nt: TGTGCCAGCAGTACCCGGACAGGGCGGCGCACTGAAGCTTTCTTT

v_call: TRBV4-1
j_call: TRBJ1-2
d_call: .
clone_size: .
cdr3_aa: CASSQGTHRPDGYTF
cdr3_nt: TGCGCCAGCAGCCAAGGTACTCACAGACCCGATGGCTACACCTTC

v_call: TRBV2
j_call: TRBJ2-7
d_call: .
clone_size: .
cdr3_aa: CASSEEGRYTSSYEQYF
cdr3_nt: TGTGCCAGCAGTGAAGAGGGCCGCTACACTAGCTCCTACGAGCAGTACTTC

v_call: TRBV19
j_call: TRBJ1-2
d_call: TRBD1
clone_size: .
cdr3_aa: CASSNQRTGEYGYTF
cdr3_nt: TGTGCCAGTAGTAACCAACGGACAGGAGAATATGGCTACACCTTC

v_call: TRBV7-9
j_call: TRBJ1-4
d_call: .
clone_size: .
cdr3_aa: CASSLTQAPNEKLFF
cdr3_nt: TGTGCCAGCAGCCTAACCCAGGCTCCTAATGAAAAACTGTTTTTT

v_call: TRBV7-9
j_call: TRBJ1-1
d_call: .
clone_size: once
cdr3_aa: CASSLVGGWRTEAFF
cdr3_nt: TGTGCCAGCAGCTTAGTTGGGGGGTGGAGGACTGAAGCTTTCTTT

v_call: TRBV28
j_call: TRBJ1-2
d_call: TRBD1
clone_size: .
cdr3_aa: CASGLQGAIGGYTF
cdr3_nt: TGTGCCAGCGGCTTACAGGGGGCGATTGGTGGCTACACCTTC

v_call: TRBV6-6
j_call: TRBJ2-2
d_call: TRBD1
clone_size: .
cdr3_aa: CASRQTTGSETGELFF
cdr3_nt: TGTGCCAGCAGACAAACGACAGGGTCAGAAACCGGGGAGCTGTTTTTT

v_call: TRBV27
j_call: TRBJ1-4
d_call: TRBD1
clone_size: .
cdr3_aa: CASSSLRTGEGNEKLFF
cdr3_nt: TGTGCCAGCAGTTCCCTTCGCACAGGGGAAGGGAATGAAAAACTGTTTTTT

v_call: TRBV7-2
j_call: TRBJ1-1
d_call: .
clone_size: .
cdr3_aa: CASSLAGGPQGTEAFF
cdr3_nt: TGTGCCAGCAGCTTAGCGGGGGGGCCCCAGGGGACTGAAGCTTTCTTT

v_call: TRBV6-5
j_call: TRBJ1-1
d_call: .
clone_size: .
cdr3_aa: CASNLGMNTEAFF
cdr3_nt: TGTGCCAGCAACCTAGGCATGAACACTGAAGCTTTCTTT

v_call: TRBV3-1/TRBV3-2
j_call: TRBJ1-2
d_call: .
clone_size: .
cdr3_aa: CASSLSKALNYGYTF
cdr3_nt: TGTGCCAGCAGCTTATCTAAAGCGCTTAACTATGGCTACACCTTC

v_call: TRBV6-5
j_call: TRBJ2-3
d_call: .
clone_size: .
cdr3_aa: CASSTGLSTDTQYF
cdr3_nt: TGTGCCAGCAGTACCGGACTGTCCACAGATACGCAGTATTTT

v_call: TRBV27
j_call: TRBJ2-7
d_call: TRBD1
clone_size: .
cdr3_aa: CASKTILNQGAGEQYF
cdr3_nt: TGTGCCAGCAAAACCATCCTAAACCAGGGGGCGGGCGAGCAGTACTTC

v_call: TRBV6-2/TRBV6-3
j_call: TRBJ2-5
d_call: .
clone_size: .
cdr3_aa: CASSYSRDNKETQYF
cdr3_nt: TGTGCCAGCAGTTACTCCCGGGACAATAAAGAGACCCAGTACTTC